The next 26 T cell receptor beta chains were all read from a single sample in a study of regulatory T cells in long-lasting Graves disease. Sample time point: newly diagnosed GD, antithyroid drugs for less than 3 months. Construction of the TCR library relied on RNA isolated from PBMCs. CDR3-region Arm-PCR and iRepertoire HTBI primers produced the TCR beta libraries. Using its own MiXCR run on the multiplex PCR reads, TCRdb lists one record per CDR3 protein. The sample carries around 400,000 distinct CDR3 sequences, over 14% recorded once. The data also belong to a second study, concerning T cells in Graves' hyperthyroidism and ophthalmopathy.

Sequencing used peripheral blood mononuclear cells (PBMCs), obtained at new diagnosis, from a patient treated with antithyroid drugs. The receptors originated from a woman between 35 and 50 years old with Graves disease.

Concerning this clonotype itself: This may arise from a read error, as a much more abundant clone is one base away. The chain recombines TRBV5-1 with TRBJ2-2; the D gene is possibly TRBD2 (5 bases). The CDR3 loop spans 15 amino acids. The germline V gene encodes CDR1 SGHRS and CDR2 YFSETQ. In DNA, the CDR3 is TGCGCCGGCAGCTTGGCCGGAGTGGACTTCGGGGAGCTGTTTTTT. Encoded protein: CAGSLAGVDFGELFF.

In regard to this clonotype: A much bigger clone sits one base away, suggesting this may be a read error. The V call is TRBV7-6, the J call TRBJ2-5; weak D call: TRBD2 (7 bases). The CDR3 runs 14 residues. Looked up from germline, CDR1 is SGHVS and CDR2 is FNYEAQ. Trimming left V 6 bases short and J 0 bases short, with 11 bases between. CDR3 in DNA: TGTGCCAGCAGGGAGGGGGGGCACCAAGAGACCCAGTACTTC. Residues: CASREGGHQETQYF.

The table lists this clonotype with many counts. This CDR3 is CASSSGRDSPLHF. CDR3 bases: TGTGCCAGCAGCTCGGGACGGGATTCACCCCTCCACTTT. The V call is TRBV9, the J call TRBJ1-6; D may be TRBD1 (5 bases). CDR1 is SGDLS, CDR2 YYNGEE, per germline. The V end was cut by 4 bases, the J end by 8 bases, with 10 bases between. The CDR3 runs 13 residues.

This clonotype was recorded at least ten times. The chain links TRBV6-2 or TRBV6-3 to TRBJ1-2; 10 bases line up with TRBD1. Germline CDR1 is MNHEY and CDR2 is SVGEGT. This CDR3 contains 14 residues. Trimming removed 5 bases from V and 7 bases from J; junction bases left unmatched: 7. As DNA, the CDR3 is TGTGCCAGCAGTGACCTCGGACAGGGGGGTGGCTACACCTTC. Its protein product is CASSDLGQGGGYTF.

This clonotype was counted at least ten times. The genes are TRBV19 and TRBJ2-7; 12 bases line up with TRBD1. Trimming cost V 7 bases and J 3 bases; bases outside gene matches: 7. From germline, CDR1 is LNHDA and CDR2 SQIVND (reference sequence). There are 15 residues in the CDR3. The CDR3 nucleotides are TGTGCCAGTACCTCCGGGACAGGGGGCCACTACGAGCAGTACTTC. It is translated as CASTSGTGGHYEQYF. Based on the CDR3 plus reference TRBV19 and TRBJ2-7, the full variable domain is DGGITQSPKYLFRKEGQNVTLSCEQNLNHDAMYWYRQDPGQGLRLIYYSQIVNDFQKGDIAEGYSVSREKKESFPLTVTSAQKNPTAFYLCASTSGTGGHYEQYFGPGTRLTVT.

This clonotype was observed a single time. A far larger clone is one base from this, pointing to a likely read error. The V and J genes are TRBV27 and TRBJ2-1; TRBD1 might be the D (6 bases). V was shortened by 0 bases and J by 10 bases, with 19 bases between the two germline ends. Germline assignment: CDR1 MNHEY and CDR2 SMNVEV (reference sequence). This CDR3 is 16 amino acids long. The CDR3 nucleotides read TGTGCCAGCAGTTTATCCTACCCGACAGGCAAGGGCGAGCAGTTCTTC. Amino acid sequence: CASSLSYPTGKGEQFF.

V usage is TRBV5-1 and J usage is TRBJ1-1, with D perhaps TRBD1 (5 bases). Trimming took 5 bases from V and 2 from J, leaving 19 bases between them. The CDR3 length is 16 residues. Germline CDR1 and CDR2: SGHRS and YFSETQ. CDR3 residues: CASSLSVGDRNTEAFF. The CDR3 DNA reads TGCGCCAGCAGTTTATCGGTGGGGGATAGAAACACTGAAGCTTTCTTT.

This clonotype has only a few counts. This chain uses TRBV5-1 with TRBJ2-3; D remains ambiguous. Germline CDR1 reads SGHRS; CDR2 reads YFSETQ. V gave up 0 bases and J gave up 4 bases, with 12 bases separating them. The length of the CDR3 is 15 residues. DNA of the CDR3: TGCGCCAGCAGCTTGGGGGCTGCTGGAGCAGATACGCAGTATTTT. Its protein is CASSLGAAGADTQYF. The complete variable domain, with remaining parts taken from reference TRBV5-1 and TRBJ2-3, reads KAGVTQTPRYLIKTRGQQVTLSCSPISGHRSVSWYQQTPGQGLQFLFEYFSETQRNKGNFPGRFSGRQFSNSRSEMNVSTLELGDSALYLCASSLGAAGADTQYFGPGTRLTVL.

This clonotype has a handful of counts. The chain combines TRBV6-2 or TRBV6-3 with TRBJ2-1; 8 positions match TRBD2. Trimming at V came to 0 bases and at J to 7 bases, leaving 8 bases not matched to a gene. The CDR3 covers 16 residues. Per the germline V gene, CDR1 is MNHEY and CDR2 is SVGEGT. CDR3 amino acids: CASSYSRGGNRNEQFF. Written as DNA, the CDR3 is TGTGCCAGCAGTTACTCACGGGGGGGGAATCGTAATGAGCAGTTCTTC.

This clonotype was seen many times. This chain uses TRBV11-3 with TRBJ2-7, with TRBD2 identical over 11 bases. Per germline, CDR1 SGHNT and CDR2 YENEEA. J gave up 0 bases and V 4 bases, and 5 bases lay outside the gene matches. The CDR3 extends over 16 amino acids. CDR3 sequence reads: CASSSRTSGLSYEQYF. DNA for the CDR3: TGTGCCAGCAGCTCACGGACTAGCGGGCTCTCCTACGAGCAGTACTTC.

CDR3 sequence: CASSPLKGSGANVLTF. The CDR3 region has the DNA TGTGCCAGCAGCCCTCTAAAAGGGTCTGGGGCCAACGTCCTGACTTTC. This chain uses TRBV7-8 with TRBJ2-6; no firm D call. Germline loops: CDR1 SGHVS, CDR2 FQNEAQ. V lost 5 bases and J 1 base, leaving 12 bases between the germline ends. This CDR3 has 16 amino acids. The variable domain in full, completed from reference TRBV7-8 and TRBJ2-6, reads GAGVSQSPRYKVAKRGQDVALRCDPISGHVSLFWYQQALGQGPEFLTYFQNEAQLDKSGLPSDRFFAERPEGSVSTLKIQRTQQEDSAVYLCASSPLKGSGANVLTFGAGSRLTVL.

The chain links TRBV6-2 or TRBV6-3 to TRBJ1-2, with a possible D match to TRBD1 (5 bases). V gave up 1 base and J gave up 1 base, with 16 bases separating them. The CDR3 loop spans 17 amino acids. Germline V gives CDR1 MNHEY, CDR2 SVGEGT. This CDR3 is CASSYYTGGIGNYGYTF. The CDR3 DNA reads TGTGCCAGCAGTTACTACACGGGGGGGATCGGTAACTATGGCTACACCTTC.

This clonotype has at least ten counts. The chain links TRBV29-1 to TRBJ1-2; D unclear. The V gene lost 6 bases and the J gene lost 4 bases, with 9 bases spanning the gap. This CDR3 is 11 amino acids long. CDR1 SQVTM and CDR2 ANQGSEA come from the germline V gene. The CDR3 sequence: CSVQGTYGYTF. CDR3 nucleotides: TGCAGCGTGCAAGGAACCTATGGCTACACCTTC.

V gene TRBV20-1 combines with J gene TRBJ2-7, with TRBD1 matching over 9 bases. The CDR3 loop spans 13 amino acids. V lost 6 bases and J lost 4; bases outside the gene matches: 7. Germline V lookup: CDR1 DFQATT, CDR2 SNEGSKA (reference sequence). As DNA, the CDR3 is TGCAGTGCCCCGGGACAGGGAAAATACGAGCAGTACTTC. It is translated as CSAPGQGKYEQYF.

This clonotype occurred many times. The chain has TRBV12-3 or TRBV12-4 and TRBJ1-4; D perhaps matches TRBD1 (6 bases). The CDR3 runs 17 residues. Trimming shortened V by 4 bases and J by 7 bases, and 22 bases separated the two germline ends. CDR3 nucleotides: TGTGCCAGCAGTTCGTGGGGGGGCAGGGGCTTTTTTGAAAAACTGTTTTTT. Its protein product is CASSSWGGRGFFEKLFF.

This clonotype turned up a few times. The chain joins TRBV5-6 to TRBJ2-2, with D possibly being TRBD1 or TRBD2 (5 bases each). Germline CDR1 SGHDT, CDR2 YYEEEE. Trimming cost V 4 bases and J 2 bases, with 12 bases left between them. This CDR3 comprises 15 residues. The CDR3 DNA reads TGTGCCAGCAGCGGCAGGGAGTTCAACACCGGGGAGCTGTTTTTT. Amino acids: CASSGREFNTGELFF.

As for this clonotype: A much bigger clone sits one base away, suggesting this may be a read error. The V and J genes are TRBV2 and TRBJ1-2, with D hard to call. The CDR3 loop spans 11 amino acids. The V gene's germline CDR1 is SNHLY and CDR2 FYNNEI. The CDR3 nucleotides are TGTACCAGCATACAGAACTATGGCTACACCTTC. Amino acid sequence: CTSIQNYGYTF.

This clonotype was found many times. DNA for the CDR3: TGTGCCAGCAGTGAATCAAGCGGACGCCGGGGGGAGCAGTTCTTC. The encoded protein is CASSESSGRRGEQFF. The J gene is TRBJ2-1, the V gene TRBV2, with TRBD2 as a possible D gene (6 bases). From germline, CDR1 is SNHLY and CDR2 FYNNEI. The CDR3 consists of 15 residues. V dropped 2 bases and J dropped 10 bases, with 18 bases sitting between them.

With regard to this clonotype: Just one base apart from a much larger clone, this may be a read error. The V and J genes are TRBV27 and TRBJ2-7; D gene ambiguous. The germline V and J ends were trimmed by 6 bases and 5 bases, with 17 bases remaining between them. CDR1 is MNHEY, CDR2 SMNVEV, per germline (reference sequence). This CDR3 region has 14 residues. The CDR3, as DNA: TGTGCCAGCAGCCCACAACGGGTGCCCAACGAGCAGTACTTC. Amino acids: CASSPQRVPNEQYF.

The chain combines TRBV3-1 with TRBJ2-1; TRBD2 agrees at 13 bases. Trimming took 10 bases from V and 8 from J; bases not matched to a gene: 5. The CDR3 runs to 13 residues. The V gene's germline CDR1 is LGHDT and CDR2 YNNKEL (reference sequence). The CDR3: CAIRTSGSDEQFF. The CDR3 region has the DNA TGTGCCATAAGGACTAGCGGGAGTGATGAGCAGTTCTTC.

This clonotype has a handful of counts. This chain connects TRBV5-1 to TRBJ2-5, with D perhaps matching TRBD1 or TRBD2 (5 bases each). The CDR3 length is 15 residues. CDR1 and CDR2 (germline): SGHRS, YFSETQ. V shed 0 bases and J shed 5 bases, with 14 bases lying between them. The CDR3 DNA is TGCGCCAGCAGCTTGGTTGGGGACCCAGGGGAGACCCAGTACTTC. Translating gives CASSLVGDPGETQYF.

The gene calls are TRBV7-9 and TRBJ2-2; D is undetermined. The CDR3 length is 14 residues. Germline loops: CDR1 SEHNR, CDR2 FQNEAQ (reference sequence). V was clipped by 5 bases and J by 4 bases, with 11 bases between them. The CDR3 sequence: CASSHRRFTGELFF. CDR3 DNA sequence: TGTGCCAGCAGCCACCGGCGTTTCACCGGGGAGCTGTTTTTT.

As regards this clonotype: This likely comes from a read error, as the CDR3 has no conserved phenylalanine or tryptophan at its end. The chain has TRBV12-3 or TRBV12-4 and TRBJ1-1; D gene uncertain. The CDR3 runs 13 residues. CDR3 protein: CASGLGKNTEAFL. CDR3 nucleotides: TGTGCCAGCGGTTTAGGGAAGAACACTGAAGCTTTCCTT.

Many counts were recorded for this clonotype. The chain recombines TRBV27 with TRBJ2-3; a weak D match, TRBD1 (5 bases). In germline, CDR1 is MNHEY, CDR2 SMNVEV (reference sequence). This CDR3 is built from 13 residues. CDR3 sequence reads: CATSPNGADTQYF. The CDR3 bases are TGTGCAACCAGCCCAAATGGGGCGGATACGCAGTATTTT.

This chain connects TRBV11-2 to TRBJ2-7; either TRBD1 or TRBD2 may fit D (5 bases each). With 3 bases removed from V and 2 bases from J, the gap between germline ends came to 11 bases. The CDR3 is 14 amino acids. CDR1 is SGHAT, CDR2 FQNNGV, per germline. The CDR3 DNA sequence: TGTGCCAGCAGCTTCGGGGCGGTCCCCTACGAGCAGTACTTC. This codes for CASSFGAVPYEQYF.

A word on this clonotype: With a much larger clone just one base away, this may be a read error. The chain carries TRBV27 and TRBJ1-1, with D unresolved. Germline V gene data show CDR1 as MNHEY and CDR2 as SMNVEV (reference sequence). V lost 2 bases and J lost 0, with 4 bases in between. This CDR3 region has 13 residues. The CDR3 here is CASSLMVNTEAFF. The DNA for the CDR3 is TGTGCCAGCAGTTTAATGGTGAACACTGAAGCTTTCTTT.